This T cell receptor beta chain was captured in a study of immune heterogeneity within non-small cell lung tumors. Study-level background: It was found that the tumors were several squamous cell carcinomas, under 13 non-squamous carcinomas and 1 not otherwise specified.

A first 10-cycle multiplex round used 32 V-gene and 13 J-gene primers on TCR beta CDR3. MiXCR, applied by TCRdb to the multiplex PCR reads, yields one record per CDR3 protein. The table has roughly 6,000 distinct CDR3 sequences, 20% to 25% seen once; the top ten hold under 9%. For each sample, template was roughly 640 ng of bulk tumor genomic DNA. Several spatially distant biopsies were obtained per primary tumor intraoperatively. Untreated, newly diagnosed non-small cell lung cancer patients underwent curative surgery. Patients newly diagnosed with non-small cell lung cancer and having curative-intent surgery served as donors. The germline gives CDR1 SQVTM, CDR2 ANQGSEA. V was cut by 6 bases and J by 4 bases, with 13 bases left in between. The CDR3 is 12 residues long. Study-level results: Each patient's tumor sites shared recurring identical dominant CDR3 beta clonotypes, and individual sites also carried their own high-frequency clones. Between one patient and another, high-frequency T-cell receptor beta clonotypes were largely distinct.

By sample share, this clonotype is medium-sized. What it binds is unknown. This TCR was sampled from a man aged 65-85 years with non-small cell lung cancer. Sequenced sample: lung tumor tissue. V and J are TRBV29-1 and TRBJ2-7; D is uncertain. The CDR3 here is CSVRTANYEQYF. Written as DNA, the CDR3 is TGCAGCGTAAGGACGGCAAATTACGAGCAGTACTTC.